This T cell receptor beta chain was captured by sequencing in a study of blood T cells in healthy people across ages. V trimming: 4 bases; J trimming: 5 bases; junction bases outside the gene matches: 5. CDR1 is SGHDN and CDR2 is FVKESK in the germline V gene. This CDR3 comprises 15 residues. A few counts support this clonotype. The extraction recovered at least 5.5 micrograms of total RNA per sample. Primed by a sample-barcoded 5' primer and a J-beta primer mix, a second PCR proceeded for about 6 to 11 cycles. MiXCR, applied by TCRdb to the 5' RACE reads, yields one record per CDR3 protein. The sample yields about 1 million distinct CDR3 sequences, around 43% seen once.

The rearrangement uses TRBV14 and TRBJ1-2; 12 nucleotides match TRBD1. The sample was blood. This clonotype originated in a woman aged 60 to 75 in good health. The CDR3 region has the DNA TGTGCCAGCAGCCGGGACAGGGGGCCGGGGTATGGCTACACCTTC. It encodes CASSRDRGPGYGYTF.